The next 18 T cell receptor beta chains were all read from a single sample in a study of OX40 agonist ivuxolimab in advanced cancers. The protocol was immunoSEQ multiplex PCR, while the TCRdb copy is restricted to in-frame clones and leaves out a portion. This table has roughly 40,000 clones, 82% appearing once. Sequenced material: CD4+ or CD8+ T cells sorted from blood, taken in a trial of the OX40 agonist ivuxolimab. The receptor set was obtained from an adult with an advanced solid tumor such as melanoma, head and neck, liver or kidney cancer.

V is TRBV28 and J is TRBJ2-7; tentative D call: TRBD2 (6 bases). The CDR3 runs 13 residues. V was pared by 7 bases and J by 2 bases, with 12 bases between. Looked up from germline, CDR1 is MDHEN and CDR2 is SYDVKM. CDR3 protein: CASTSAQPYEQYF. CDR3 in DNA: TGTGCCAGCACTAGCGCACAACCCTACGAGCAGTACTTC.

This clone showed up just once. This chain connects TRBV6-5 to TRBJ1-1; TRBD1 is a possible D gene (5 bases). Germline V gene data show CDR1 as MNHEY and CDR2 as SVGAGI. This CDR3 is built from 15 residues. Trimming cost V 6 bases and J 6 bases, with 20 bases left between them. The CDR3 loop is CASREAGGGNSEAFF. Here the CDR3 DNA reads TGTGCCAGCAGGGAGGCGGGGGGAGGTAATTCTGAAGCTTTCTTT.

With respect to this clone: An end of the junction differs from the germline gene, which may be a read error. The rearrangement uses TRBV28 and TRBJ1-1, with no clear D. The CDR3 loop spans 13 amino acids. CDR1 and CDR2 (germline): MDHEN, SYDVKM. The CDR3 bases are TGTGCCAGCAGTTTTCGGCCCGACACTGGAGCTTTCTTT. Protein: CASSFRPDTGAFF.

The J gene is TRBJ1-5, the V gene TRBV19, with D possibly being TRBD1 (6 bases). The CDR3 runs 16 residues. Germline V gene sequence: CDR1 LNHDA, CDR2 SQIVND (reference sequence). Trimming pared 0 bases from V and 0 bases from J, leaving 9 bases between. In DNA form, the CDR3 reads TGTGCCAGTAGTATAGACGACAGGTTTAGCAATCAGCCCCAGCATTTT. Translating gives CASSIDDRFSNQPQHF.

The gene calls are TRBV19 and TRBJ2-7; 10 positions agree with TRBD1. The CDR3 is made up of 17 amino acids. CDR1 is LNHDA, CDR2 SQIVND, per germline (reference sequence). The trim removed 6 bases at V and 4 bases at J, leaving 15 bases unmatched. The CDR3 spells CASRPARGQGNQYEQYF. As DNA, the CDR3 is TGTGCCAGTAGGCCGGCCCGGGGACAGGGGAATCAGTACGAGCAGTACTTC.

This clone appeared a single time. The chain combines TRBV6-1 with TRBJ2-5, with 7 bases lining up with TRBD1. This CDR3 region has 17 residues. Losses at the gene ends were 3 bases for V and 4 bases for J; bases not matched to a gene: 14. In germline, CDR1 is MNHNS, CDR2 SASEGT. CDR3 amino acids: CASSERRDSRGAETQYF. For the CDR3, the DNA is TGTGCCAGCAGTGAGAGAAGGGACAGTAGGGGTGCAGAGACCCAGTACTTC.

This chain connects TRBV11-2 to TRBJ2-7, with TRBD2 matching 8 bases. Germline CDR1 and CDR2: SGHAT and FQNNGV. V was clipped by 3 bases and J by 3 bases; unmatched bases: 7. The CDR3 is 15 residues long. CDR3 nucleotide sequence: TGTGCCAGCAGCTTTTCTGGCGGGGGGAACTACGAGCAGTACTTC. Protein product: CASSFSGGGNYEQYF.

A few counts support this clone. This sequence joins TRBV25-1 and TRBJ2-7, with 9 nucleotides matching TRBD1. Germline V CDR1 and CDR2: MGHDK, SYGVNS. The CDR3 is made up of 15 amino acids. The J segment lost 4 bases and the V segment lost 3 bases, leaving 7 bases of the junction unmatched. This CDR3 is CASSDPQGALYEQYF. DNA for the CDR3: TGTGCCAGCAGTGACCCACAGGGGGCGCTGTACGAGCAGTACTTC.

This chain joins TRBV27 and TRBJ2-5, with 9 nucleotides matching TRBD2. The better agreement between TRBJ2-7 and the DNA end casts doubt on the J call. Germline V gene sequence: CDR1 MNHEY, CDR2 SMNVEV (reference sequence). This CDR3 comprises 15 residues. In nucleotides, the CDR3 is TGTGCCAGCAGTTTACTAGCGGGGAACCCCTACGAGCAGTACTTC. Translating gives CASSLLAGNPYEQYF.

This clone was seen just once. The CDR3 DNA is TGCGCCAGCAGCCAAGACCAGATACAGCCCCAGCATTTT. Its translation: CASSQDQIQPQHF. V usage is TRBV4-3 and J usage is TRBJ1-5, with D unresolved. CDR3 length: 13 amino acids. The V end was cut by 0 bases, the J end by 7 bases, with 7 bases between. Germline assignment: CDR1 LGHNA and CDR2 YSLEER.

This chain links TRBV6-5 with TRBJ2-7, with 9 positions matching TRBD1. CDR1 and CDR2 (germline): MNHEY, SVGAGI. The CDR3 is 14 amino acids. V lost 7 bases, J lost 2 bases, and 6 bases stayed unmatched. CDR3 region: CASMSTGGPYEQYF. In nucleotides, the CDR3 is TGTGCCAGCATGTCGACAGGGGGTCCCTACGAGCAGTACTTC.

The rearrangement links TRBV5-4 to TRBJ2-5; D gene ambiguous. Matching the DNA end better, TRBJ2-7 makes the J call doubtful. The CDR3 has 15 residues. The germline V gene encodes CDR1 SGHNT and CDR2 YYREEE (reference sequence). Here the CDR3 DNA reads TGTGCCAGCAGCCGATCGGGTCTAGGGCGCTACGAGCAGTACTTC. It is translated as CASSRSGLGRYEQYF.

The chain couples TRBV29-1 to TRBJ2-7; D gene uncertain. Per germline, CDR1 SQVTM and CDR2 ANQGSEA. CDR3 length: 11 amino acids. Trimming took off 7 bases at V and 2 bases at J, with 9 bases between the two ends. CDR3 in amino acids: CSADTAYEQYF. The CDR3 DNA reads TGCAGCGCCGACACGGCCTACGAGCAGTACTTC.

The V gene is TRBV9, the J gene TRBJ1-2, with unresolved D. V lost 4 bases, J lost 3 bases, and 7 bases lay in between. The CDR3 loop spans 12 amino acids. Germline V lookup: CDR1 SGDLS, CDR2 YYNGEE. The CDR3 loop is CASSSAYYGYTF. The CDR3 nucleotides are TGTGCCAGCAGCTCAGCCTACTATGGCTACACCTTC.

The chain has TRBV4-2 and TRBJ2-1, with D possibly being TRBD2 (5 bases). The germline gives CDR1 LGHNA, CDR2 YNFKEQ. V was shortened by 1 base and J by 8 bases, with 12 bases between the two germline ends. This CDR3 is 14 amino acids long. The CDR3 here is CASSQVTAGHEQFF. Written as DNA, the CDR3 is TGTGCCAGCAGCCAAGTCACCGCGGGCCATGAGCAGTTCTTC.

The chain links TRBV2 to TRBJ1-1; a weak D match, TRBD1 (6 bases). Germline V gives CDR1 SNHLY, CDR2 FYNNEI. This CDR3 has 13 residues. V shed 10 bases and J shed 0 bases, with 12 bases lying between them. CDR3: CATRTDMNTEAFF. The CDR3 bases are TGTGCCACCAGGACAGACATGAACACTGAAGCTTTCTTT.

The chain couples TRBV4-3 to TRBJ1-4; possibly TRBD1 for D (5 bases). The germline V gene has CDR1 LGHNA and CDR2 YSLEER. Trimming took off 4 bases at V and 8 bases at J, with 20 bases between the two ends. The CDR3 covers 16 residues. The CDR3 sequence: CASSPRGARPDEKLFF. The CDR3 DNA reads TGCGCCAGCAGCCCCCGTGGGGCCCGGCCGGACGAAAAACTGTTTTTT.

The V call is TRBV7-8, the J call TRBJ2-5, with a tentative D call TRBD2 (6 bases). The V end was cut by 5 bases, the J end by 3 bases, with 10 bases between. This CDR3 has 13 amino acids. Germline values: CDR1 SGHVS, CDR2 FQNEAQ. The CDR3 protein is CASSQTSKETQYF. The CDR3 DNA follows: TGTGCCAGCAGCCAGACTAGTAAAGAGACCCAGTACTTC.